What follows is one T cell receptor (beta chain) and its context. What it binds is unknown. Only cases whose brain tissue showed the highest T cell transcript signatures were sequenced. Before surgery, patients took at least one anti-epileptic drug. The CDR3 spans 14 residues. Trimming shortened V by 0 bases and J by 8 bases, and 11 bases separated the two germline ends. Germline CDR1 is ENHRY and CDR2 is SYGVKD. This entry is derived from a study of brain T cells in children with intractable seizures. General study points: Viral specificity was inferred only from CDR3 similarity; HCMV serostatus was unknown.

Assay used: immunoSEQ multiplex PCR; TCRdb lists only in-frame clones, some missing. The sample lists just under 65,000 clones, approximately 95% seen once, with roughly 0.38% in the top ten. The sequences come from peripheral blood, collected at surgery. The source of this sequence is a boy in the first two years of life with focal cortical dysplasia and intractable seizures. The rearrangement uses TRBV10-3 and TRBJ2-1, with D unresolved. The CDR3 DNA reads TGTGCCATCAGTGAGTCGAACTCCGGTGATGAGCAGTTCTTC. Protein sequence: CAISESNSGDEQFF.